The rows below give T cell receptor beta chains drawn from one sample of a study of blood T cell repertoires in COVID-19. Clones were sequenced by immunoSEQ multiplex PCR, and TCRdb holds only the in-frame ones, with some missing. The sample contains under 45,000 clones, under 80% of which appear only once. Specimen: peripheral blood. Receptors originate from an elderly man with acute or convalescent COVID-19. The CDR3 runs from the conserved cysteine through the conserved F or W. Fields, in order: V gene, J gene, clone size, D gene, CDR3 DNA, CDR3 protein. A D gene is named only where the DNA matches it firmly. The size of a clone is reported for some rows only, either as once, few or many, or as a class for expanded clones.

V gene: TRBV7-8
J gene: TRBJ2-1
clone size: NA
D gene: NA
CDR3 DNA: TGTGCCAGCAGCCCAGAGGGGGAGGGCACCTCCTACAATGAGCAGTTCTTC
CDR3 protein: CASSPEGEGTSYNEQFF

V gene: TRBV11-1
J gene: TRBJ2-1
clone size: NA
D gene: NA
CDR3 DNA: TGTGCCAGCAGCTCCCTTGGGGGCGCCTCCTACAATGAGCAGTTCTTC
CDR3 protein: CASSSLGGASYNEQFF

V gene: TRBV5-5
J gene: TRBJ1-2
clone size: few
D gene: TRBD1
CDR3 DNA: TGTGCCAGCAGCCAGGGACAGGGAGGCTATGGCTACACCTTC
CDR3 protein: CASSQGQGGYGYTF

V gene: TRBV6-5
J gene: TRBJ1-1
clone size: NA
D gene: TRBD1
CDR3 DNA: TGTGCCAGCAGCGTACAGGGGTATAACACTGAAGCTTTCTTT
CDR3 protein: CASSVQGYNTEAFF

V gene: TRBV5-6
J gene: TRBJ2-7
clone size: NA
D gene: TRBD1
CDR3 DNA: TGTGCCAGCAGCTTACTGACCCCTTTCTCCGGGACAGGGAACTACGAGCAGTACTTC
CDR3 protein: CASSLLTPFSGTGNYEQYF

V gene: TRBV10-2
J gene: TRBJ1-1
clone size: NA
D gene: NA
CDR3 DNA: TGCGCCAGCATCCGTCAGGGGAACACTGAAGCTTTCTTT
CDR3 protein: CASIRQGNTEAFF

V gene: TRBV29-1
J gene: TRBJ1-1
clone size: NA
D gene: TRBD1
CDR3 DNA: TGCAGCGTTGAAGATGGGACAGGGAGGCCTGAAGCTTTCTTT
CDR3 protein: CSVEDGTGRPEAFF

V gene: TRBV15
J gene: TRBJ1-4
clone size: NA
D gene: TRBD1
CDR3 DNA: TGTGCCACCAGCAGGGGACAGGGCACTAATGAAAAACTGTTTTTT
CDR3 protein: CATSRGQGTNEKLFF

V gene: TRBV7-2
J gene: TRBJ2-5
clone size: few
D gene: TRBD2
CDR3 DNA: TGTGCCAGCAGCAGGACTAGCGGGGTGGGGGCCCAGTACTTC
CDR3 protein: CASSRTSGVGAQYF

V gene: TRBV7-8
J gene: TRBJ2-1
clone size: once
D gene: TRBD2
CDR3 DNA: TGTGCCAGCAGGGCAGCGGGGGCCTTTCGGGAGCAGTTCTTC
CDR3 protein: CASRAAGAFREQFF

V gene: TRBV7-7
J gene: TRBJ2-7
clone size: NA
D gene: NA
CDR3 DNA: TGTGCTAGCAGCGTGGGTCTTACGGGCGAGCAGTACTTC
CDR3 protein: CASSVGLTGEQYF

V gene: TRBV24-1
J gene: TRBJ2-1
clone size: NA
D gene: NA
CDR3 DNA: TGTGCCACCAGTGACCATTCGCCAGGGGCTTCCTACAATGAGCAGTTCTTC
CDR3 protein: CATSDHSPGASYNEQFF

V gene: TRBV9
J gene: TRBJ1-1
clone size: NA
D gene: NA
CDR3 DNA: TGTGCCAGCAGCCTACAGGGAGTCGGCACTGAAGCTTTCTTT
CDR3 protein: CASSLQGVGTEAFF

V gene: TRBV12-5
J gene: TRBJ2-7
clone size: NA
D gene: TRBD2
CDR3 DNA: TGTGCTAGTGGTTTCCTAGCGGGGGCCCCCGACGAGCAGTACTTC
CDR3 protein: CASGFLAGAPDEQYF

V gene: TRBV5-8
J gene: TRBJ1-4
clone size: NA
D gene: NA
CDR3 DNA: TGTGCCAGCAGCTTGGGACGGGCTAATGAAAAACTGTTTTTT
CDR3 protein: CASSLGRANEKLFF

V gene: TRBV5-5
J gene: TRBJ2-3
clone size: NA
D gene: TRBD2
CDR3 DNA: TGTGCCAGCAGCTTCCTAGCGGGAGGTACAGATACGCAGTATTTT
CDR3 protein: CASSFLAGGTDTQYF

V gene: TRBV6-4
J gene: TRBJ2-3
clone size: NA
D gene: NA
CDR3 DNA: TGTGCCAGCGGAGCAGGGCACACAGATACGCAGTATTTT
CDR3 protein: CASGAGHTDTQYF

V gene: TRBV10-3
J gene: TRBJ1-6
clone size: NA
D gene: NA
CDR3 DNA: TGTGCCATCATGCCCGGGGTTAATTCACCCCTCCACTTT
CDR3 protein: CAIMPGVNSPLHF